Listed below are T cell receptor beta chains from one sample, sequenced in a study of radiation and T cells in renal cell carcinoma. Sequencing used immunoSEQ multiplex PCR; TCRdb keeps in-frame clones, though not all of them. The table shows fewer than 200,000 clones, with around 89% occurring only once. The source was blood, collected from a patient whose treatment included radiotherapy and nephrectomy. These receptors all stem from a woman between 45 and 60 years old with renal cell carcinoma. CDR3s include the opening cysteine and the closing phenylalanine or tryptophan. The D gene is left open where the match is weak. Only part of the rows carry a size: once, few, many, or a class if the clone is expanded.

v_call	d_call	j_call	clone_size	cdr3_nt	cdr3_aa
TRBV5-1	TRBD2	TRBJ2-3	-	TGCGCCAGCAGCTCTGAGCGGGGGGGCAGGGATACGCAGTATTTT	CASSSERGGRDTQYF
TRBV6-5	-	TRBJ2-7	-	TGTGCCAGCAGTTACGAACCCGGGCTGTCAAGGGAGCAGTACTTC	CASSYEPGLSREQYF
TRBV7-9	-	TRBJ2-5	-	TGTGCCAGCAGCTTAGACTTTGCGACCCAGTACTTC	CASSLDFATQYF
TRBV4-1	-	TRBJ1-4	few	TGCGCCAGCAGCCCCGGGACCGGTGCCGAAAAACTGTTTTTT	CASSPGTGAEKLFF
TRBV6-6	-	TRBJ1-2	-	TGTGCCGGACTCCGGGGAGGATACTACACCTTC	CAGLRGGYYTF
TRBV6-5	-	TRBJ2-7	-	TGTGCCAGCAGTCGGGACTTTAGCTCCTACGAGCAGTACTTC	CASSRDFSSYEQYF
TRBV5-1	TRBD2	TRBJ2-3	-	TGCGCCAGTTTCCCCTCGGGGGGTAGCACAGATACGCAGTATTTT	CASFPSGGSTDTQYF
TRBV19	TRBD2	TRBJ2-3	-	TGTGCCAGTAGTTCGGGGACTAGCGGGGATACGCAGTATTTT	CASSSGTSGDTQYF
TRBV5-4	TRBD1	TRBJ2-2	-	TGTGCCAGCAGCTCCGGGACAGGGGGAAAGAACACCGGGGAGCTGTTTTTT	CASSSGTGGKNTGELFF
TRBV2	-	TRBJ2-7	-	TGTGCCAGCACCAGACGGGGGAGCTCCTACGAGCAGTACTTC	CASTRRGSSYEQYF
TRBV19	-	TRBJ2-3	once	TGTGCCAGTAGTATCGGGGGCCCAGATACGCAGTATTTT	CASSIGGPDTQYF
TRBV6-6	-	TRBJ1-1	-	TGTGCCAGCAGTTATGGCGGACCTTCGGTCACTGAAGCTTTCTTT	CASSYGGPSVTEAFF
TRBV29-1	-	TRBJ2-5	-	TGCAGCGTTGAAGAGGGGGGCCCCGGGGAGACCCAGTACTTC	CSVEEGGPGETQYF
TRBV29-1	-	TRBJ2-2	-	TGCAGCGTTGAAGGTCCAGGGATGAACGGGGAGCTGTTTTTT	CSVEGPGMNGELFF
TRBV14	-	TRBJ2-3	-	TGTGCCAGCAGCCAAAGCCCGGGAAGGTCAGATACGCAGTATTTT	CASSQSPGRSDTQYF
TRBV6-5	-	TRBJ2-6	-	TGTGCCAGCAGTTACTTAGCTGGGGCCAACGTCCTGACTTTC	CASSYLAGANVLTF
TRBV30	-	TRBJ1-1	-	TGTGCCCATAGGGGGGGGCGGACTGAAGCTTTCTTT	CAHRGGRTEAFF
TRBV19	-	TRBJ1-5	-	TGTGCCAGTAGTATTCACAGGGCGGGCAATCAGCCCCAGCATTTT	CASSIHRAGNQPQHF
TRBV21-1	-	TRBJ1-4	-	TGTGCCAGCAGCAAAGTTAGGGTGAGGGGTGAAAAACTGTTTTTT	CASSKVRVRGEKLFF
TRBV5-4	-	TRBJ1-2	-	TGTGCCAGCAGCTTACGGGACCGTGGGAACTATGGCTACACCTTC	CASSLRDRGNYGYTF
TRBV7-8	-	TRBJ2-6	-	TGTGCCAGCAGCCCGGAGGCAGGGGAAGTGTTTGGGGCCAACGTCCTGACTTTC	CASSPEAGEVFGANVLTF
TRBV7-9	-	TRBJ2-5	-	TGTGCCAGCAGCTTAGTAGGACTGCAGGAGACCCAGTACTTC	CASSLVGLQETQYF
TRBV5-5	-	TRBJ2-4	-	TGTGCCAGCAGCTTGGCCCCGACAGAAATCGACATTCAGTACTTC	CASSLAPTEIDIQYF
TRBV9	-	TRBJ2-3	-	TGTGCCAGCAGCGTTTCGGGGGACACAGATACGCAGTATTTT	CASSVSGDTDTQYF
TRBV6-5	-	TRBJ2-2	once	TGTGCCAGCAGTTACTCGCCAGGAGGAAACACCGGGGAGCTGTTTTTT	CASSYSPGGNTGELFF
TRBV14	TRBD1	TRBJ2-7	-	TGTGCCAGCAGCTTAGCACCGGGACAGGCTCGCGAGCAGTACTTC	CASSLAPGQAREQYF
TRBV6-1	-	TRBJ1-2	-	TGTGCCAGCAGAAAGTTTACTGTCTATGGCTACACCTTC	CASRKFTVYGYTF
TRBV7-6	TRBD2	TRBJ2-5	-	TGTGCCAGCAGCTTTCTGGTGGTAGCGGGGGGCCAGGGAGAGACCCAGTACTTC	CASSFLVVAGGQGETQYF
TRBV5-1	-	TRBJ2-1	-	TGCGCCAGCTTGTCTTTGCCGAGCTCCTACAATGAGCAGTTCTTC	CASLSLPSSYNEQFF
TRBV29-1	-	TRBJ1-2	-	TGCAGCGTTTGGGGGGCAGAGGGCTACACCTTC	CSVWGAEGYTF
TRBV2	-	TRBJ1-5	-	TGTGCCAGCAGCGTACAGGGCGACAGCAATCAGCCCCAGCATTTT	CASSVQGDSNQPQHF
TRBV9	TRBD2	TRBJ2-5	-	TGTGCCAGCAGCAAGGGACTACTTGCAGAGACCCATTACTTC	CASSKGLLAETHYF
TRBV18	-	TRBJ2-5	-	TGTGCCAGCTCAAAGGCAGGCCAAGAGACCCAGTACTTC	CASSKAGQETQYF
TRBV6-6	-	TRBJ1-1	-	TGTGCCAGCAGTTACGGACAGCGGTTGAACACTGAAGCTTTCTTT	CASSYGQRLNTEAFF
TRBV2	-	TRBJ2-5	-	TGTGCCAGCAGTGAAGGCAGGGGAAGAGAGACCCAGTACTTC	CASSEGRGRETQYF
TRBV18	TRBD2	TRBJ2-1	-	TGTGCCAGCTCACCACTTTTCCAGCGGGGGGCTTACAATGAGCAGTTCTTC	CASSPLFQRGAYNEQFF
TRBV7-2	TRBD1	TRBJ1-6	-	TGTGCCAGCAGCTTAGGTGGACAGGGGGTCCTGCATTCACCCCTCCACTTT	CASSLGGQGVLHSPLHF
TRBV6-1	TRBD1	TRBJ2-7	-	TGTGCCAGCAGCCCCAAGACAGGGGGGTTCAACGAGCAGTACTTC	CASSPKTGGFNEQYF
TRBV4-3	TRBD2	TRBJ2-1	-	TGCGCCAGCAGCCAAGAAATCGCTAGCGGGGGGAATGAGCAGTTCTTC	CASSQEIASGGNEQFF
TRBV7-2	-	TRBJ2-1	-	TGTGCCAGCAGCGGGGGACTGGCCTTGGATGAGCAGTTCTTC	CASSGGLALDEQFF
TRBV15	TRBD1	TRBJ2-7	-	TGTGCCACCAGCAGACGGACAGGGGGTGAGCAGTACTTC	CATSRRTGGEQYF
TRBV7-2	TRBD1	TRBJ2-2	-	TGTGCCAGCAGCTTAGGGCCAGACAGGGCCGAGGAGCTGTTTTTT	CASSLGPDRAEELFF
TRBV11-2	-	TRBJ1-1	-	TGTGCCAGCAGGGTGGGGGTTAACACTGAAGCTTTCTTT	CASRVGVNTEAFF
TRBV6-1	TRBD1	TRBJ1-1	-	TGTGCCAGCGCAACAGGGACAGGGCGTAGAGCTTTCTTT	CASATGTGRRAFF
TRBV7-3	TRBD1	TRBJ1-2	-	TGTGCCAGCAGCCCAGCGGGACAGTTATATGGCTACACCTTC	CASSPAGQLYGYTF
TRBV19	TRBD1	TRBJ2-1	-	TGTGCCAGTCAGGACAGGGCCAACAATGAGCAGTTCTTC	CASQDRANNEQFF
TRBV5-6	-	TRBJ1-1	once	TGTGCCAGCAGCTTGGTTGGACAACTGAACACTGAAGCTTTCTTT	CASSLVGQLNTEAFF
TRBV19	TRBD1	TRBJ2-5	few	TGTGCCAGTAGCCGGGACAGGGGGGAGACCCAGTACTTC	CASSRDRGETQYF
TRBV7-3	-	TRBJ1-3	-	TGTGCCAGCAGCTCGGGGGTAGGCGGAAACACCATATATTTT	CASSSGVGGNTIYF
TRBV19	-	TRBJ1-1	-	TGTGCCACCACCCTGGCCGGACCAGCGAACACTGAAGCTTTCTTT	CATTLAGPANTEAFF
TRBV6-5	-	TRBJ1-1	-	TGTGCCAGCAGTTACTACATCGGGAGAGACAAAGCTTTCTTT	CASSYYIGRDKAFF
TRBV10-1	TRBD2	TRBJ2-3	-	TGCGCCAGCAGTGACCCCGGGACTAGCGGGGGGGCACTAAGGCCAGATACGCAGTATTTT	CASSDPGTSGGALRPDTQYF
TRBV18	-	TRBJ2-3	-	TGTGCCAGCTCGCAAAGACAGACTAGCACAGATACGCAGTATTTT	CASSQRQTSTDTQYF